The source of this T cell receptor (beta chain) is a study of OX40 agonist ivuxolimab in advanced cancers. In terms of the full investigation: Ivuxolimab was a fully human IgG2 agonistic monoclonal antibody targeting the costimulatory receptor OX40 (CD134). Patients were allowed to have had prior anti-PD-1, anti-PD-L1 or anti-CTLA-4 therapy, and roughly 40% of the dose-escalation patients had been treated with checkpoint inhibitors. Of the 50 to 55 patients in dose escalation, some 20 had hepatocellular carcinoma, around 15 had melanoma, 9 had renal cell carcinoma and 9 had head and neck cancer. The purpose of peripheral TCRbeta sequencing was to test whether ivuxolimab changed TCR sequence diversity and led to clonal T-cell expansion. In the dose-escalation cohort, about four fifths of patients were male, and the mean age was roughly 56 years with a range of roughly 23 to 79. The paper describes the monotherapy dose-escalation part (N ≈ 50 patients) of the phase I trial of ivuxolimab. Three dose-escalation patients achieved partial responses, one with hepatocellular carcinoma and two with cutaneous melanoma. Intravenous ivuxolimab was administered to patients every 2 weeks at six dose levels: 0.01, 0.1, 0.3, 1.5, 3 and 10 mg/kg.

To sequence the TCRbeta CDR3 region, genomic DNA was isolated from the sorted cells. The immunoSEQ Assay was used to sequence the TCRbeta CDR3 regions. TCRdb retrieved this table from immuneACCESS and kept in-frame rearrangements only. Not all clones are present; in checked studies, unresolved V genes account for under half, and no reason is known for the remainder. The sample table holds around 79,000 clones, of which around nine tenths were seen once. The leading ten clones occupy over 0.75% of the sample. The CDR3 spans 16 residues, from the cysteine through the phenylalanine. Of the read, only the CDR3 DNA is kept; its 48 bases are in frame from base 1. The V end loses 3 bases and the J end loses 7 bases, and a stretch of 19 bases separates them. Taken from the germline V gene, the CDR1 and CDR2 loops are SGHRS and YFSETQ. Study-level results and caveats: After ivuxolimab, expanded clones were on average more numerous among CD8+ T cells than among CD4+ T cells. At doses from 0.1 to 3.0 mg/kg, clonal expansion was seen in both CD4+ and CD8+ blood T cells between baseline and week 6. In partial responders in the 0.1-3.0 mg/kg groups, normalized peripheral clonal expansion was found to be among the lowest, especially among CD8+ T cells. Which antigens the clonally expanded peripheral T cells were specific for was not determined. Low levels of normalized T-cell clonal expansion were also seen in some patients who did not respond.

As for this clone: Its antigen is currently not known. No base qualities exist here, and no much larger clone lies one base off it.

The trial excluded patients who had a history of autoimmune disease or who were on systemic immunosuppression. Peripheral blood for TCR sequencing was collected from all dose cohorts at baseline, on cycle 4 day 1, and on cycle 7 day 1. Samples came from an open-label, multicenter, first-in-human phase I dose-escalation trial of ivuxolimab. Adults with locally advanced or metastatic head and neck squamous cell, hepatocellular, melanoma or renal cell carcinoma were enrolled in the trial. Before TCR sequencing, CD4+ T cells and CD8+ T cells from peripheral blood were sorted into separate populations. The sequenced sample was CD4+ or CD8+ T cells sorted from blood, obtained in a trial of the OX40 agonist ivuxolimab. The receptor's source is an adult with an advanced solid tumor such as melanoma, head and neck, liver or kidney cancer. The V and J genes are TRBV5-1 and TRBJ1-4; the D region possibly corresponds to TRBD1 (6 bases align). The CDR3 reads CASSSLRGGQSEKLFF. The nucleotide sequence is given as TGCGCCAGCAGCTCACTCCGGGGGGGGCAAAGTGAAAAACTGTTTTTT.